The 14 T cell receptor beta chains in this list originate from one sample, sequenced in a study of CD8 T cells in Susac syndrome. RNA in amounts of about 0.5 to 1 ug was reverse transcribed with random hexamers. MiXCR was run by TCRdb on the immunoSEQ multiplex PCR reads, yielding one entry per CDR3 protein. The sample lists 75,000 to 100,000 distinct CDR3 sequences, 94% occurring once. Specimen: CD8+ T cells from PBMCs. These TCRs come from a human donor with Susac syndrome.

The chain has TRBV3-1 and TRBJ2-6; 7 bases align to TRBD2. The trim removed 4 bases at V and 0 bases at J, leaving 0 bases unmatched. The V gene's germline CDR1 is LGHDT and CDR2 YNNKEL (reference sequence). CDR3 length equals 15 residues. The CDR3 loop is CASSPGGSGANVLTF. As DNA, the CDR3 is TGTGCCAGCAGCCCGGGAGGCTCTGGGGCCAACGTCCTGACTTTC.

V is TRBV7-2 and J is TRBJ2-1; D might be TRBD1 or TRBD2, each matching 5 bases. Trimming cost V 2 bases and J 6 bases, with 8 bases left between them. CDR3 length equals 13 residues. The germline gives CDR1 SGHTA, CDR2 FQGNSA. CDR3 nucleotides: TGTGCCAGCAGCTTAATGGGGACCAATGAGCAGTTCTTC. Protein sequence: CASSLMGTNEQFF. Drawing the rest from reference TRBV7-2 and TRBJ2-1, the complete variable domain is GAGVSQSPSNKVTEKGKDVELRCDPISGHTALYWYRQSLGQGLEFLIYFQGNSAPDKSGLPSDRFSAERTGGSVSTLTIQRTQQEDSAVYLCASSLMGTNEQFFGPGTRLTVL.

This chain connects TRBV7-9 to TRBJ2-1, with 9 bases that match TRBD2. The junction had 5 bases not matched to a gene; V was cut back by 1 base and J by 4 bases. Germline CDR1 and CDR2: SEHNR and FQNEAQ (reference sequence). The CDR3 consists of 16 residues. The CDR3 DNA follows: TGTGCCAGCAGCTTAGAGGGACTAGCAGGTTACAATGAGCAGTTCTTC. Amino acid sequence: CASSLEGLAGYNEQFF.

The rearrangement links TRBV5-6 to TRBJ2-3; 9 nucleotides agree with TRBD2. This CDR3 spans 13 amino acids. CDR1 and CDR2 from the germline V gene are SGHDT and YYEEEE. J was trimmed by 6 bases and V by 1 base; bases with no gene match: 0. This CDR3 reads CASSLSGRDTQYF. The CDR3, as DNA: TGTGCCAGCAGCTTGAGCGGGAGGGATACGCAGTATTTT.

This clonotype was observed a single time. The CDR3 loop is CASSWGSEGTYEQYF. The CDR3, as DNA: TGTGCCAGCAGCTGGGGCTCCGAGGGAACCTACGAGCAGTACTTC. J is TRBJ2-7 and V is TRBV5-6; D may correspond to TRBD1 or TRBD2 (5 bases each). The CDR3 is 15 amino acids. CDR1 SGHDT and CDR2 YYEEEE come from the germline V gene. V gave up 3 bases and J gave up 2 bases, with 15 bases separating them.

The chain couples TRBV28 to TRBJ1-5; TRBD1 aligns across 8 bases. Unmatched junction bases numbered 7, after V lost 8 bases and J lost 4 bases. The CDR3 is made up of 14 amino acids. Germline V CDR1 and CDR2: MDHEN, SYDVKM. This CDR3 reads CASCRGTGNQPQHF. CDR3 nucleotide sequence: TGTGCCAGCTGTCGAGGGACAGGAAATCAGCCCCAGCATTTT.

This chain connects TRBV19 to TRBJ1-5, with D unclear. Germline values: CDR1 LNHDA, CDR2 SQIVND (reference sequence). This CDR3 has 13 amino acids. The CDR3: CATTPHSNQPQHF. In DNA form, the CDR3 reads TGTGCGACCACCCCACATAGCAATCAGCCCCAGCATTTT.

The chain links TRBV20-1 to TRBJ1-3; 7 bases fit TRBD1. CDR1 is DFQATT and CDR2 is SNEGSKA in the germline V gene (reference sequence). Trimming took 0 bases from V and 4 from J; bases not matched to a gene: 12. The CDR3 covers 17 residues. In DNA, the CDR3 is TGCAGTGCTAGAGAAGGCCGAGTAGACAGGGCAGGAAACACCATATATTTT. This sequence encodes CSAREGRVDRAGNTIYF.

In this sample, this clonotype turned up once. This sequence joins TRBV3-1 and TRBJ2-1; no definite D call. The CDR3 is made up of 12 amino acids. CDR1 is LGHDT and CDR2 is YNNKEL in the germline V gene (reference sequence). Trimming removed 0 bases at V and 5 bases at J, with 2 bases between. The chain's CDR3 is CASSQENNEQFF. The CDR3, as DNA: TGTGCCAGCAGCCAAGAAAACAATGAGCAGTTCTTC.

The CDR3 loop is CASSQQQGLTGELFF. For the CDR3, the DNA is TGCGCCAGCAGCCAACAACAGGGTCTCACCGGGGAGCTGTTTTTT. This chain links TRBV4-1 with TRBJ2-2, with a weak D call TRBD1 (6 bases). Germline V CDR1 and CDR2: MGHRA, YSYEKL. This CDR3 has 15 residues. Trimming cost V 2 bases and J 4 bases, with 11 bases left between them.

The chain employs TRBV7-9 and TRBJ1-2, with D hard to call. Germline V CDR1 and CDR2: SEHNR, FQNEAQ (reference sequence). The CDR3 is 12 residues long. The V end lost 6 bases, the J end lost 4 bases, and 9 bases lay between the germline ends. The CDR3 loop reads CASSWESYGYTF. Here the CDR3 DNA reads TGTGCCAGCAGTTGGGAATCCTATGGCTACACCTTC.

V gene TRBV12-3 or TRBV12-4 combines with J gene TRBJ1-4; 7 bases agree with TRBD1. The CDR3 runs to 15 residues. V lost 8 bases and J lost 8; bases outside the gene matches: 14. The CDR3: CASCFTDTGDEKLFF. CDR3 sequence (DNA): TGTGCCAGCTGCTTCACCGATACAGGGGACGAAAAACTGTTTTTT.

The chain uses TRBV19 and TRBJ1-5; 7 bases are a match to TRBD1. Germline V gene data show CDR1 as LNHDA and CDR2 as SQIVND (reference sequence). This CDR3 has 15 amino acids. With 5 bases clipped from V and 0 bases from J, the junction kept 4 bases outside the gene matches. The CDR3 sequence: CASSAGQHSNQPQHF. The DNA for the CDR3 is TGTGCCAGTAGTGCGGGACAGCATAGCAATCAGCCCCAGCATTTT.

The chain links TRBV30 to TRBJ1-4, with no clear D. CDR3 length: 11 residues. Germline V gives CDR1 GTSNPN, CDR2 SVGIG (reference sequence). Deletions cut 1 base from V and 7 bases from J, with 4 bases between. The CDR3 DNA reads TGTGCCTGGAGTGAAAGTGAAAAACTGTTTTTT. Amino acids: CAWSESEKLFF.